The source of this T cell receptor beta chain is a study of T cell responses to AZD1222 COVID-19 vaccine. Study-wide results and limits: Donors skewed white British and female; clonal diversity was possibly underestimated. Targets within unmutated variant regions were reportedly found for nearly half of spike-specific TCRs. Increased Spike-specific TCR breadth and depth were observed after two AZD1222 doses. Seropositive AZD1222 recipients at baseline numbered only five or six.

Trimming took off 6 bases at V and 0 bases at J, with 4 bases between the two ends. This CDR3 comprises 12 residues. CDR1 MNHNY and CDR2 SVGAGI come from the germline V gene (reference sequence). Comment on this clone: Its antigen is not known.

This table comes from immunoSEQ multiplex PCR, and its TCRdb copy is limited to in-frame clones, with some not included. The table shows approximately 99,000 clones, with roughly 89% occurring only once. The sequenced sample was peripheral blood, obtained on day 0 of MenACWY control vaccination. The chain joins TRBV6-6 to TRBJ2-3; no definite D call. The sequence was collected from an adult in good health. The CDR3: CASRSSTDTQYF. Here the CDR3 DNA reads TGTGCCAGCAGGTCTAGCACAGATACGCAGTATTTT.